This TCR beta chain appears in the sequencing data of a study of blood T cell repertoires in COVID-19. Study-wide background: Acute and convalescent COVID-19 specimens originated in the United States, Italy and Spain. Sample material is recorded as cDNA or gDNA derived from T cells, B-cell-depleted T cells, or PBMCs.

The germline V gene has CDR1 SGHAT and CDR2 FQNNGV. The CDR3 spans 13 residues. V lost 1 base and J 2 bases, leaving 5 bases between the germline ends. How the authors handled the data: Amplification of reference gene primers was used by the study to estimate nucleated cell counts. Sequencing was performed with immunoSEQ multiplex PCR; in TCRdb, only in-frame clones are kept and a portion is missing. V, J and clone size derive from that table, while D and trimming were established from the DNA sequence. The data show roughly 100,000 clones, with around 81% seen just once and roughly 4.1% held by the top ten.

The receptor comes from a man in his 60s with acute or convalescent COVID-19. The V call is TRBV11-2, the J call TRBJ2-5; D is unclear. Input material: peripheral blood. The CDR3 region is CASSLGVQETQYF. CDR3 DNA: TGTGCCAGCAGCTTAGGCGTTCAAGAGACCCAGTACTTC.